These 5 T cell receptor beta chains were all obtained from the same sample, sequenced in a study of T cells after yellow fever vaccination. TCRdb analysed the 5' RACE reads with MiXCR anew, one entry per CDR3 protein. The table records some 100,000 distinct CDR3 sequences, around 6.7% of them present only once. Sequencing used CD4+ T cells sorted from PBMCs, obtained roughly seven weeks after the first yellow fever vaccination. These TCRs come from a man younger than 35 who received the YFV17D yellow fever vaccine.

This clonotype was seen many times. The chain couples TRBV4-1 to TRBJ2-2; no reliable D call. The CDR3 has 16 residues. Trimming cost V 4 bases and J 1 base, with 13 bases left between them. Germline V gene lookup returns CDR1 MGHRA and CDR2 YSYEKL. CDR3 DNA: TGCGCCAGCAGCCTCTCCGGGCAGTGGAACACCGGGGAGCTGTTTTTT. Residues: CASSLSGQWNTGELFF.

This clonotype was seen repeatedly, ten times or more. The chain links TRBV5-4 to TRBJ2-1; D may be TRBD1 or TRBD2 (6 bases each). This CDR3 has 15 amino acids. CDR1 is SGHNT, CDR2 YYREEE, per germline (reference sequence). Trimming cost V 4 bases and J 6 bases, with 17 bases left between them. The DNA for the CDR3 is TGTGCCAGCAGCACCGGGAGCCGAGGGGGCAATGAGCAGTTCTTC. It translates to CASSTGSRGGNEQFF.

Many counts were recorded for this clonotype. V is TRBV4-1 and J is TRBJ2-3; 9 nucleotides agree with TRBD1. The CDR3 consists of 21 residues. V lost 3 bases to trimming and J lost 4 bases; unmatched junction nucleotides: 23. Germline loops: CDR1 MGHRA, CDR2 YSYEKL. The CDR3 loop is CASSHPPRDRESGPSADTQYF. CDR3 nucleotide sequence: TGCGCCAGCAGCCACCCGCCCCGGGACAGGGAATCCGGCCCCTCAGCAGATACGCAGTATTTT.

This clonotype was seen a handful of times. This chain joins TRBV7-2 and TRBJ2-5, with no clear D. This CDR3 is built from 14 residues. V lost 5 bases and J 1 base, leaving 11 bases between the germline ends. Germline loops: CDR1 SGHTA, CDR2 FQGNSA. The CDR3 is CASSVRFPQETQYF. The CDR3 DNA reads TGTGCCAGCAGCGTCAGATTCCCCCAAGAGACCCAGTACTTC.

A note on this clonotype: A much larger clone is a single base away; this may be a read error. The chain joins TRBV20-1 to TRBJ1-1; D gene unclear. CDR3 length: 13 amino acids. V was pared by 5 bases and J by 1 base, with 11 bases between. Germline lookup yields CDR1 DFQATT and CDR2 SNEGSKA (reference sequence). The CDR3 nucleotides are TGCAGTGCTCGCCAGGTATCGAACACTGAAGCTTTCTTT. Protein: CSARQVSNTEAFF.